The present TCR beta chain was sequenced within a study of T cells in Graves' hyperthyroidism and ophthalmopathy. Template material for amplifying TCR beta CDR3 regions consisted of RNA transcripts. With the HTBI primer set, the TCR CDR3 went through a first round of RT-PCR. TCRdb reprocessed the multiplex PCR reads with MiXCR, giving one entry per CDR3 protein. The sample lists 500,000 to 650,000 distinct CDR3 sequences; 14% were seen once. The V gene end was trimmed by 2 bases and the J gene end by 2 bases; junction bases not matched to a gene: 2. Germline V gene sequence: CDR1 GTSNPN, CDR2 SVGIG (reference sequence). The CDR3 loop spans 14 amino acids. At least ten counts were recorded for this clonotype.

This clonotype was obtained from a woman aged 40 to 55 with Graves' hyperthyroidism. J is TRBJ2-1 and V is TRBV30, with TRBD2 identical over 8 bases. Sequenced input: blood. The CDR3 loop is CAWSRGGAYNEQFF. CDR3 coding DNA: TGTGCCTGGAGTCGGGGGGGGGCCTACAATGAGCAGTTCTTC.